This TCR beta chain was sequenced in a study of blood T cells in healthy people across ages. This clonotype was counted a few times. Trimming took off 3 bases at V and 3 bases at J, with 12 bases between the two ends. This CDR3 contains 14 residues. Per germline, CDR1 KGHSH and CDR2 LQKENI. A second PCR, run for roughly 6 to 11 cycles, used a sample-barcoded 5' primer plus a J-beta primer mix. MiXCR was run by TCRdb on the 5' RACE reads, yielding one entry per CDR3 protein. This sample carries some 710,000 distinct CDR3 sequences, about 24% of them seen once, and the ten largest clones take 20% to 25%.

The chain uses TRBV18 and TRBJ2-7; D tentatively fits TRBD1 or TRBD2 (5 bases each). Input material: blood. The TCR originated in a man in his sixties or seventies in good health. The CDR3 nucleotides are TGTGCCAGCTCACCGGGGGTCGGTTACTACGAGCAGTACTTC. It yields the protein CASSPGVGYYEQYF.